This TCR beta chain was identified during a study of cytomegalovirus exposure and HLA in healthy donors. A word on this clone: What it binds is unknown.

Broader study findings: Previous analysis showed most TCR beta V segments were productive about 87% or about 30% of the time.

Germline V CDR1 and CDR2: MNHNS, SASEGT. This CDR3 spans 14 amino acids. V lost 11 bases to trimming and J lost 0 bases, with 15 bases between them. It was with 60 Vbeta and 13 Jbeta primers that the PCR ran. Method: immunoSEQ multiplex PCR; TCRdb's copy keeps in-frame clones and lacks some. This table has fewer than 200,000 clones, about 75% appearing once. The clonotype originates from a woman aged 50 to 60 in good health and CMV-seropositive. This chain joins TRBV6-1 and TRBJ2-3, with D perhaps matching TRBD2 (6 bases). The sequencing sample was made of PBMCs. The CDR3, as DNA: TGTGCCGCCCTAATGGAGGGGAGCACAGATACGCAGTATTTT. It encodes CAALMEGSTDTQYF.